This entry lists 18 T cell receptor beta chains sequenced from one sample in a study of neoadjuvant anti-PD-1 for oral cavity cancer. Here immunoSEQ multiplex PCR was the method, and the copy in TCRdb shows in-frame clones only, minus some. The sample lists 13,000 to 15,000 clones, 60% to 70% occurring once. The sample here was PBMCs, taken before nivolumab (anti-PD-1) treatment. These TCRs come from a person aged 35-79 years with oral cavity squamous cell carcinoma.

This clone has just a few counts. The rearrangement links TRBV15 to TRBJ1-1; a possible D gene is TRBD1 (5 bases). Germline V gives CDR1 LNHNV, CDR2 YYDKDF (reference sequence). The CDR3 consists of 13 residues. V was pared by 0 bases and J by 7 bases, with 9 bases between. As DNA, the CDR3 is TGTGCCACCAGCAGAGATTGGGGCGATGAAGCTTTCTTT. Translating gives CATSRDWGDEAFF. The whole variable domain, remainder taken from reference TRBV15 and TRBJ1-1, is DAMVIQNPRYQVTQFGKPVTLSCSQTLNHNVMYWYQQKSSQAPKLLFHYYDKDFNNEADTPDNFQSRRPNTSFCFLDIRSPGLGDTAMYLCATSRDWGDEAFFGQGTRLTVV.

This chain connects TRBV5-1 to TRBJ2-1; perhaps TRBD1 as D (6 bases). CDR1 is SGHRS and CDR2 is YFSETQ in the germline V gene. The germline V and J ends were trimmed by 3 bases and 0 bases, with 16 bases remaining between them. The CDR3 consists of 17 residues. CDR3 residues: CASSSGQPKSSYNEQFF. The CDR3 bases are TGCGCCAGCAGCTCAGGACAGCCCAAGAGCTCCTACAATGAGCAGTTCTTC.

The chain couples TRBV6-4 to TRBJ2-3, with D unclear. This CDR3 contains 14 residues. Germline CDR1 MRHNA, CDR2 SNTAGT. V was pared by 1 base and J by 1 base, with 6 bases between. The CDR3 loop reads CASSDFVGTDTQYF. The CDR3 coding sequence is TGTGCCAGCAGTGACTTTGTGGGCACAGATACGCAGTATTTT.

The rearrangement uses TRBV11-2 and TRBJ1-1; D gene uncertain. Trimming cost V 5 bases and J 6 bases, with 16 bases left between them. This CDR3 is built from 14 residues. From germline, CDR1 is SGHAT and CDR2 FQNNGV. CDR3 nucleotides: TGTGCCAGCAGCCACGCGGCCAGCGGGGCTGAAGCTTTCTTT. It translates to CASSHAASGAEAFF.

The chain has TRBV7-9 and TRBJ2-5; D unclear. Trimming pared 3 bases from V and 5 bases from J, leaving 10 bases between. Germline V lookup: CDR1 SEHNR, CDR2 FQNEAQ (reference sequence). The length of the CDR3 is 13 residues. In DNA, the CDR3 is TGTGCCAGCAGCTTTGGGATAGTGGAGACCCAGTACTTC. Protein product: CASSFGIVETQYF.

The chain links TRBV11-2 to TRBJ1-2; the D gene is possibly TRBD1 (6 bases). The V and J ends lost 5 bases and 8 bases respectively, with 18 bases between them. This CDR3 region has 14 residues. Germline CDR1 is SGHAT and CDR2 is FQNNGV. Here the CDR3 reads CASSRGQGGDGYTF. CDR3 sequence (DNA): TGTGCCAGCAGCCGCGGACAAGGGGGTGACGGCTACACCTTC.

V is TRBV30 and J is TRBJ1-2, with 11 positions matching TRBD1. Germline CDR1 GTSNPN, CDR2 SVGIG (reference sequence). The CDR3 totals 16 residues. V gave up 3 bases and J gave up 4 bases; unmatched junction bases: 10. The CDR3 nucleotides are TGTGCCTGGAGAATGTCCTTGGGACAGGGGGGCTATGGCTACACCTTC. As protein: CAWRMSLGQGGYGYTF.

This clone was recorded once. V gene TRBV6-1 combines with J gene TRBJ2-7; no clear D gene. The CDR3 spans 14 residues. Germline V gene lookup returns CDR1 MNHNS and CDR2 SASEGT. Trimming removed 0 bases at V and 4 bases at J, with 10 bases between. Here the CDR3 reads CASSEAWGRYEQYF. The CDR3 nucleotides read TGTGCCAGCAGTGAAGCATGGGGTAGGTACGAGCAGTACTTC.

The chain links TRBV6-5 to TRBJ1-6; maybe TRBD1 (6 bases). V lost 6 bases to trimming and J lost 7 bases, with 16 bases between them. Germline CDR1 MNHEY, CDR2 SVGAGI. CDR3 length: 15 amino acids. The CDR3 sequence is CASRPGGAENSPLHF. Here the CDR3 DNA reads TGTGCCAGCAGGCCGGGGGGCGCGGAAAATTCACCCCTCCACTTT.

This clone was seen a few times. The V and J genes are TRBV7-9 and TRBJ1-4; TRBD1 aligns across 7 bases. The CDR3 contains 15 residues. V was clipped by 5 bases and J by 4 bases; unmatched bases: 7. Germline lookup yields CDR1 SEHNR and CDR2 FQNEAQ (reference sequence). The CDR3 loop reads CASSRSQGINEKLFF. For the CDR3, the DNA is TGTGCCAGCAGCCGTTCACAGGGGATTAATGAAAAACTGTTTTTT.

This chain's CDR3 is CASSRHHLLRGGIYYGYTF. The CDR3 region has the DNA TGTGCCAGCAGCCGACACCATTTATTGAGGGGAGGGATTTACTATGGCTACACCTTC. The rearrangement uses TRBV11-2 and TRBJ1-2; D possibly corresponds to TRBD1 (5 bases). The V end lost 5 bases, the J end lost 3 bases, and 28 bases lay between the germline ends. Germline V lookup: CDR1 SGHAT, CDR2 FQNNGV. This CDR3 has 19 amino acids.

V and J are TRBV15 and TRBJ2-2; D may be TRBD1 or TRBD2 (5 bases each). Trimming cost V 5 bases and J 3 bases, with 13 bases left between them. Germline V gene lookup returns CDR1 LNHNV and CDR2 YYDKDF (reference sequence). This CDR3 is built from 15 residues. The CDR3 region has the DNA TGTGCCACCAGCGCGAGGGGCCAGCACACCGGGGAGCTGTTTTTT. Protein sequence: CATSARGQHTGELFF.

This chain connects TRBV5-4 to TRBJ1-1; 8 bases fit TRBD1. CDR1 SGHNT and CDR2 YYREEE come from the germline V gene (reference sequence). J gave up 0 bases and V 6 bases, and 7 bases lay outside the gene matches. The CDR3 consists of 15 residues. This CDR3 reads CASNPGGLMNTEAFF. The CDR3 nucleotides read TGTGCCAGCAACCCAGGGGGCTTGATGAACACTGAAGCTTTCTTT.

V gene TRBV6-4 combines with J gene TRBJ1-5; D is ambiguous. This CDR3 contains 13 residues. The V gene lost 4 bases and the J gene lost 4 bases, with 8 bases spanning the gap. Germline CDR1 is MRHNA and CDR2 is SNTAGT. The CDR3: CASSVQHNQPQHF. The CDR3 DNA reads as TGTGCCAGCAGTGTCCAACATAATCAGCCCCAGCATTTT.

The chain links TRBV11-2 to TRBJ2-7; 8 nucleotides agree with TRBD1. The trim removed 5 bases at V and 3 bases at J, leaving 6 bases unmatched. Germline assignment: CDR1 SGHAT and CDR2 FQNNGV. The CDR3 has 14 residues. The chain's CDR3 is CASSTGTGNYEQYF. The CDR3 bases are TGTGCCAGCAGCACCGGGACAGGCAACTACGAGCAGTACTTC.

CDR3 bases: TGTGCCAGCGACAGGGGGTTATCTGGAAACACCATATATTTT. Protein sequence: CASDRGLSGNTIYF. The chain links TRBV6-1 to TRBJ1-3, with 9 bases that match TRBD1. The CDR3 covers 14 residues. J lost 1 base, V lost 8 bases, and 3 bases had no gene match. Looked up from germline, CDR1 is MNHNS and CDR2 is SASEGT.

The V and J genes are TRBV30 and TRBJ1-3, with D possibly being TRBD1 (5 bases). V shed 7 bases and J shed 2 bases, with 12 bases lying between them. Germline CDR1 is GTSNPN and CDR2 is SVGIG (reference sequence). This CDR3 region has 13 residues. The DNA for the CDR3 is TGTGCCTCCATGAGGGGAACTGGAAACACCATATATTTT. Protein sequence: CASMRGTGNTIYF.

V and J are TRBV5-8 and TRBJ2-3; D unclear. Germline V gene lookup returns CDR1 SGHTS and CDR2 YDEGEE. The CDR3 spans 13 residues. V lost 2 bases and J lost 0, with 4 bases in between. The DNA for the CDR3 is TGTGCCAGCAGCTTTGACAGCACAGATACGCAGTATTTT. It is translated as CASSFDSTDTQYF.